This TCR beta chain is drawn from a study of shared clonotypes between healthy human individuals. This CDR3 has 13 amino acids. With 0 bases removed from V and 4 bases from J, the gap between germline ends came to 5 bases. Germline V gene sequence: CDR1 SGHNT, CDR2 YYREEE (reference sequence). Repertoires were generated with immunoSEQ multiplex PCR, while TCRdb's copy carries only in-frame clones and drops some. The table has 550,000 to 800,000 clones, about 74% seen once. This clonotype was sampled from a woman aged 25 to 39 in good health. Sequencing was performed on memory CD4+ T cells sorted from blood. The subset was: CD45RA-negative fraction. This chain joins TRBV5-4 and TRBJ1-3; D is unclear. CDR3 in amino acids: CASSLGQGNTIYF. CDR3 nucleotides: TGTGCCAGCAGCTTGGGGCAGGGAAACACCATATATTTT.